One sample yielded the 4 T cell receptor beta chains listed below, sequenced in a study of brain metastases from non-small cell lung cancer. Clones were sequenced by immunoSEQ multiplex PCR, and TCRdb holds only the in-frame ones, with some missing. The sample consists of fewer than 5,000 clones, approximately 90% of them appearing once. Sequencing was carried out using tissue from a brain metastasis. These receptors all come from a donor at least 40 years old with non-small cell lung cancer.

The rearrangement uses TRBV9 and TRBJ1-2; D is unresolved. CDR3 length: 15 residues. V lost 2 bases and J lost 1, with 12 bases in between. Germline CDR1 SGDLS, CDR2 YYNGEE. The CDR3 DNA sequence: TGTGCCAGCAGCGTTTCCGACGCCAGTAACTATGGCTACACCTTC. As protein: CASSVSDASNYGYTF.

The chain links TRBV6-5 to TRBJ1-1, with 10 bases aligning to TRBD1. This CDR3 is built from 14 residues. CDR1 is MNHEY and CDR2 is SVGAGI in the germline V gene. V was clipped by 5 bases and J by 4 bases; unmatched bases: 4. CDR3 in DNA: TGTGCCAGCAGTCACGACAGGGGGCGCACTGAAGCTTTCTTT. It translates to CASSHDRGRTEAFF.

The V call is TRBV19, the J call TRBJ2-3, with D maybe TRBD1 (6 bases). Germline V lookup: CDR1 LNHDA, CDR2 SQIVND (reference sequence). The CDR3 length is 13 residues. V gave up 6 bases and J gave up 3 bases, with 10 bases separating them. Written as DNA, the CDR3 is TGTGCCAGTAGGGACAGAGCGACAGATACGCAGTATTTT. It specifies CASRDRATDTQYF.

This chain connects TRBV30 to TRBJ2-7, with TRBD1 matching over 8 bases. Trimming took 0 bases from V and 2 from J; bases not matched to a gene: 9. This CDR3 spans 16 amino acids. CDR1 and CDR2 from the germline V gene are GTSNPN and SVGIG (reference sequence). Written as DNA, the CDR3 is TGTGCCTGGAGTGTATTCTCCGGGACAGGCGCCTACGAGCAGTACTTC. This codes for CAWSVFSGTGAYEQYF.